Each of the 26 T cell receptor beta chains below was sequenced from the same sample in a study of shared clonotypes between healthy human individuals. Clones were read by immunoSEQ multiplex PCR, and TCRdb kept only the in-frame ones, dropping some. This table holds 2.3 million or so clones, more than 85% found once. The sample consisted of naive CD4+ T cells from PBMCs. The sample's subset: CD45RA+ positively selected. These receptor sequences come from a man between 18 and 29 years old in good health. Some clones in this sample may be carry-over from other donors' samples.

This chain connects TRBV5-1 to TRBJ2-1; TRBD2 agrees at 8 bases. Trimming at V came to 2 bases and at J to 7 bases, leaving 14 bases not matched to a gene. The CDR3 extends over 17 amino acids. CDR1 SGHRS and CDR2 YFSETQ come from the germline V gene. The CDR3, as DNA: TGCGCCAGCAGCTTTGGAATTGGCGGGAGGTCTAAGAATGAGCAGTTCTTC. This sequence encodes CASSFGIGGRSKNEQFF.

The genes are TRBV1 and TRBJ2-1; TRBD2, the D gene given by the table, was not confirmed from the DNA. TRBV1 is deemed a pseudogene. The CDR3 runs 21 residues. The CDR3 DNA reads TGCACCAGCTCGGGGGAACCGAAAAGGACTAGCGGGAGAATTAGGGTCAATGAGCAGTTCTTC. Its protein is CTSSGEPKRTSGRIRVNEQFF.

The CDR3 nucleotides are TGCGCCAGCAGCCAAGAATGGGACACCTATGGCTACACCTTC. Residues: CASSQEWDTYGYTF. This chain joins TRBV4-3 and TRBJ1-2; D perhaps matches TRBD1 (6 bases). V gave up 0 bases and J gave up 4 bases, with 9 bases separating them. Germline V gene lookup returns CDR1 LGHNA and CDR2 YSLEER. The CDR3 runs 14 residues.

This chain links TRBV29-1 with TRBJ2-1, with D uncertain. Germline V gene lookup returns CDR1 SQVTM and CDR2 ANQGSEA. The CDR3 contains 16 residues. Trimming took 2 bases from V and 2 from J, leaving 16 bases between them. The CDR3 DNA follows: TGCAGCGTTGAAAGGCAGATTAATCACGCCTACAATGAGCAGTTCTTC. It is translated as CSVERQINHAYNEQFF.

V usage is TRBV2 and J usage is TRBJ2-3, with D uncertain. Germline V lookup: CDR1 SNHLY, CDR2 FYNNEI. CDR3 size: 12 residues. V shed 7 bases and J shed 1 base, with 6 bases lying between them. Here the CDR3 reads CASISGTDTQYF. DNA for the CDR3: TGTGCCAGCATAAGCGGCACAGATACGCAGTATTTT.

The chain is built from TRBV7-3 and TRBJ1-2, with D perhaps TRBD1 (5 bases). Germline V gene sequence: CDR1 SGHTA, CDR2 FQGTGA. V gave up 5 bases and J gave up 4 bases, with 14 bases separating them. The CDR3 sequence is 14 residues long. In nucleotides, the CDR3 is TGTGCCAGCAGCCTGCCGGGGGGGACCTATGGCTACACCTTC. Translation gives CASSLPGGTYGYTF.

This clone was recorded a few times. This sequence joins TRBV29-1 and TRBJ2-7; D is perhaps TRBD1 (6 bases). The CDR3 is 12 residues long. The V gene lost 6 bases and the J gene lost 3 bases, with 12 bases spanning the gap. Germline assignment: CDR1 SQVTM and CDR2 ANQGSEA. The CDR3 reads CSVADSIYEQYF. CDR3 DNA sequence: TGCAGCGTGGCGGACAGTATCTACGAGCAGTACTTC.

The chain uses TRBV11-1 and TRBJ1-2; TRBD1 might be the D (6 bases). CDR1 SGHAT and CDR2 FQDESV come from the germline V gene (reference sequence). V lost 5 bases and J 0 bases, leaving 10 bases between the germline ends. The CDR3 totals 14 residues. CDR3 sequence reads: CASSPDRANYGYTF. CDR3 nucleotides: TGTGCCAGCAGCCCGGACAGAGCTAACTATGGCTACACCTTC. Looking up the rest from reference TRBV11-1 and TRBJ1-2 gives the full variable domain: EAEVAQSPRYKITEKSQAVAFWCDPISGHATLYWYRQILGQGPELLVQFQDESVVDDSQLPKDRFSAERLKGVDSTLKIQPAELGDSAMYLCASSPDRANYGYTFGSGTRLTVV.

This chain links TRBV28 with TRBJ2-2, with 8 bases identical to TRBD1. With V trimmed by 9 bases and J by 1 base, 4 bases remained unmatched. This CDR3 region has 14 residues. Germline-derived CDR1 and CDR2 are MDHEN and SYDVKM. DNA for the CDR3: TGTGCCAGTTGGGGACAGGTGAACACCGGGGAGCTGTTTTTT. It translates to CASWGQVNTGELFF. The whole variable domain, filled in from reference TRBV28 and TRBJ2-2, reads DVKVTQSSRYLVKRTGEKVFLECVQDMDHENMFWYRQDPGLGLRLIYFSYDVKMKEKGDIPEGYSVSREKKERFSLILESASTNQTSMYLCASWGQVNTGELFFGEGSRLTVL.

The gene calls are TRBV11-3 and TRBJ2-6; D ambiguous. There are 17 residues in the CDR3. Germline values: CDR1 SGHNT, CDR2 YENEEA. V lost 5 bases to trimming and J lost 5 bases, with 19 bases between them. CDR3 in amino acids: CASSALFRQSRANVLTF. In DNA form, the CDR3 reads TGTGCCAGCAGCGCTTTATTTCGACAAAGTCGGGCCAACGTCCTGACTTTC. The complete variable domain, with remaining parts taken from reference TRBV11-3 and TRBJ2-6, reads EAGVVQSPRYKIIEKKQPVAFWCNPISGHNTLYWYLQNLGQGPELLIRYENEEAVDDSQLPKDRFSAERLKGVDSTLKIQPAELGDSAVYLCASSALFRQSRANVLTFGAGSRLTVL.

CDR3 sequence reads: CASRSPGTLGETQYF. The CDR3 DNA reads TGTGCCAGCAGATCTCCGGGGACCTTAGGAGAGACCCAGTACTTC. The chain uses TRBV7-2 and TRBJ2-5, with D perhaps TRBD1 or TRBD2 (5 bases each). The CDR3 spans 15 residues. The ends were cut back, 6 bases at V and 4 bases at J, with 18 bases in the middle. The germline gives CDR1 SGHTA, CDR2 FQGNSA.

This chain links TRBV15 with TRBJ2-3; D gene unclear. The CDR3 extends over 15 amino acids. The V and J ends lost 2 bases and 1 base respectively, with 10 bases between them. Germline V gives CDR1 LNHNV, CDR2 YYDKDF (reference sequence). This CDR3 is CATSRRSLGTDTQYF. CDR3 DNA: TGTGCCACCAGCAGACGGTCCCTTGGCACAGATACGCAGTATTTT.

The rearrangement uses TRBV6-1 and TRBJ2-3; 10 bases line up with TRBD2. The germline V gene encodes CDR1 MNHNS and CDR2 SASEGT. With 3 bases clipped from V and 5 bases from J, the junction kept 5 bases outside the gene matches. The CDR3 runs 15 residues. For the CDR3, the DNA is TGTGCCAGCAGTGATCTAGCGGGAGAGGTAGATACGCAGTATTTT. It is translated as CASSDLAGEVDTQYF.

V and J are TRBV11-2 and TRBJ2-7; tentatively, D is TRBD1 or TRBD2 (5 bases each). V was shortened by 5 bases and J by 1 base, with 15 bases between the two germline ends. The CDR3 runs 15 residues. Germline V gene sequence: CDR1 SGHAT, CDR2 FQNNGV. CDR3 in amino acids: CASSVRFGASYEQYF. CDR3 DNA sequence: TGTGCCAGCAGCGTCCGGTTCGGGGCTTCCTACGAGCAGTACTTC.

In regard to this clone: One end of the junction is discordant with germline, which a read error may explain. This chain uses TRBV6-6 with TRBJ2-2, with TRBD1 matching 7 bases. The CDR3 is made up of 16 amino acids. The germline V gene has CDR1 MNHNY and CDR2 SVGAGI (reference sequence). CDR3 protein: CASSSQTGSNTGELFF. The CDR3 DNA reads TGTGCCAGCAGTTCCCAGACAGGGTCGAATACCGGGGAGCTGTTTTTT.

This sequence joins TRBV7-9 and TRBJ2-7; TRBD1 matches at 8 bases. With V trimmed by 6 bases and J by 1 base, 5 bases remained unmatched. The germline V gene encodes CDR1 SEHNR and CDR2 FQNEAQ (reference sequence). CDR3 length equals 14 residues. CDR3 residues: CASRQQGDSYEQYF. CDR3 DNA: TGTGCCAGCAGACAACAGGGGGATTCCTACGAGCAGTACTTC.

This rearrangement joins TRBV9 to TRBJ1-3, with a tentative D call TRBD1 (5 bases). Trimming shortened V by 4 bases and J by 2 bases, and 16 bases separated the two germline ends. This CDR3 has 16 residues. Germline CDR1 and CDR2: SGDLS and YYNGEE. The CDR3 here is CASSSTSGGTGNTIYF. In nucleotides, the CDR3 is TGTGCCAGCAGCTCAACCTCTGGGGGAACTGGAAACACCATATATTTT.

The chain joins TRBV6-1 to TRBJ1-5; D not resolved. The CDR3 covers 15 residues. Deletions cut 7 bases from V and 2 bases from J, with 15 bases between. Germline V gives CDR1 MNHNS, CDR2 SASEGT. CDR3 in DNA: TGTGCCAGCAAGATAAGAGGATCTGGCAATCAGCCCCAGCATTTT. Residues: CASKIRGSGNQPQHF.

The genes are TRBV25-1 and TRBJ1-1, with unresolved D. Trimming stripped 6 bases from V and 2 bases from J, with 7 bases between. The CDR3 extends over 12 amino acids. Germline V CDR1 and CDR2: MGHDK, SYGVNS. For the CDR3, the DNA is TGTGCCAGCAGACGTTCCAACACTGAAGCTTTCTTT. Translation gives CASRRSNTEAFF.

The CDR3 DNA reads TGCGCCAGCAGCCAACTACAGGCTGATTATGGCTACACCTTC. Translation: CASSQLQADYGYTF. This chain connects TRBV4-3 to TRBJ1-2; maybe TRBD1 (5 bases). The CDR3 consists of 14 residues. The germline V and J ends were trimmed by 2 bases and 5 bases, with 12 bases remaining between them. Germline V CDR1 and CDR2: LGHNA, YSLEER.

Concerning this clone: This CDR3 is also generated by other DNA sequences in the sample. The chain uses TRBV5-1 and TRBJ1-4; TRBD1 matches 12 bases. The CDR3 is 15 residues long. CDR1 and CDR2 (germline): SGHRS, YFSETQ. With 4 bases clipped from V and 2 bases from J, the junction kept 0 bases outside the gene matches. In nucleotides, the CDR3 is TGCGCCAGCAGCGGGACAGGGGGCACTAATGAAAAACTGTTTTTT. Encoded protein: CASSGTGGTNEKLFF.

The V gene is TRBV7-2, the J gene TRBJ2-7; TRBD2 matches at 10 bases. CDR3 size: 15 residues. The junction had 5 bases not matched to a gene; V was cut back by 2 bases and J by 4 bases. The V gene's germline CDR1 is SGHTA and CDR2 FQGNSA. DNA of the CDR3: TGTGCCAGCAGCTTAACTAGCGGGACGTCTTACGAGCAGTACTTC. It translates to CASSLTSGTSYEQYF.

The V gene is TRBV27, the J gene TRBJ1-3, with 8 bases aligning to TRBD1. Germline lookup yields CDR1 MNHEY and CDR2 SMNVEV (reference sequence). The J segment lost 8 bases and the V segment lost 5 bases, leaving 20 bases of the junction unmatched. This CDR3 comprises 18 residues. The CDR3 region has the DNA TGTGCCAGCAGTCGACAGGGGATGGGACGGCTTGGAAGGGACACCATATATTTT. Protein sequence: CASSRQGMGRLGRDTIYF.

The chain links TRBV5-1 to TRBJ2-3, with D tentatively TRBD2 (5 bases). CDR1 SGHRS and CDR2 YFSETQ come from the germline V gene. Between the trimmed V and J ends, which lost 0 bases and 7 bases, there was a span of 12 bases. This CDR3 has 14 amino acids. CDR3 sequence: CASSLGGSLNTQYF. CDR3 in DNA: TGCGCCAGCAGCTTGGGTGGGAGTTTAAATACGCAGTATTTT. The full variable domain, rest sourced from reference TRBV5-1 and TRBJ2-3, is KAGVTQTPRYLIKTRGQQVTLSCSPISGHRSVSWYQQTPGQGLQFLFEYFSETQRNKGNFPGRFSGRQFSNSRSEMNVSTLELGDSALYLCASSLGGSLNTQYFGPGTRLTVL.

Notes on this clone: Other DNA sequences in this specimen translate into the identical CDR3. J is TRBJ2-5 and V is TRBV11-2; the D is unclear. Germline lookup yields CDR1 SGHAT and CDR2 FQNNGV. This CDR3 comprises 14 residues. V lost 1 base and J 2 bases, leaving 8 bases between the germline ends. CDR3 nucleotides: TGTGCCAGCAGCTTAGGGGGTGATCAAGAGACCCAGTACTTC. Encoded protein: CASSLGGDQETQYF.

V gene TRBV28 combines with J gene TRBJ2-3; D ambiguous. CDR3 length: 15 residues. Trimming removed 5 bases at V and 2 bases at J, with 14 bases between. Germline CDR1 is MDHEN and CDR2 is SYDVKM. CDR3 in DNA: TGTGCCAGCAGTCCGAGCAGGCGTTACACAGATACGCAGTATTTT. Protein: CASSPSRRYTDTQYF.